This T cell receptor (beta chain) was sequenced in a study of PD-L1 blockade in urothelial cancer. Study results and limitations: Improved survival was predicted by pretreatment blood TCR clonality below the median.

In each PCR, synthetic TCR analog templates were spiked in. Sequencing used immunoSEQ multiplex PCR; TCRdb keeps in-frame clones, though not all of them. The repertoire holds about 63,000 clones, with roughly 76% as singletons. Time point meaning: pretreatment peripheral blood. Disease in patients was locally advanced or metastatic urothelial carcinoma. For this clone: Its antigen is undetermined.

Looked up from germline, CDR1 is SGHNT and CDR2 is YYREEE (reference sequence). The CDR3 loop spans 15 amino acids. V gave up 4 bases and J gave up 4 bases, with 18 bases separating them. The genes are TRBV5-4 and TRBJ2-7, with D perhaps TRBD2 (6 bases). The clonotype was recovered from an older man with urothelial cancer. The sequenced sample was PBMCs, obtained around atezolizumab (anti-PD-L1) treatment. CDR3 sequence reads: CASSTPGLAEYEQYF. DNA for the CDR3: TGTGCCAGCAGCACGCCGGGACTCGCTGAGTACGAGCAGTACTTC.